The entry that follows covers one TCR beta chain sequence. Which antigen it targets is not known. There are no base qualities to consult, and no much larger clone falls within one base. This entry comes from a study of blood T cell repertoires in COVID-19 (dated by TCRdb to 2018 to 2020). About the investigation overall: The collaborator samples originated in the United States, Italy and Spain and spanned the acute and convalescent phases of COVID-19. Sample metadata almost always included a de-identified subject ID, COVID-19 status, age in years and sex. The material from the prospective study consisted of cDNA or gDNA derived from T cells, B-cell-depleted T cells, or PBMCs. Where available, HLA class I and class II types were obtained from metadata supplied by the sample provider rather than from assay-based typing. The samples were drawn from two sources: the first 160 participants of the ongoing ImmuneRACE study, and 950 to 1,500 subjects contributed by 6 global collaborators. Deeply sampled blood TCRbeta repertoires from subjects exposed to, actively infected with, or recovered from COVID-19 were included in the dataset. The repertoires were released in a freely available public database intended as a resource for research on the immune response to SARS-CoV-2. What the authors observed across the whole study: The quantity of clinical and demographic metadata differed by source and by participant and was supplied without curation.

Enrolling through a virtual design, the prospective study's participants ranged in age from roughly 18 to 95 years and lived across roughly 24 United States geographic areas. Cohort assignment in the prospective study relied on participant-reported clinical history from a screening survey and a study questionnaire. Recovered participants in ImmuneRACE Cohort 3 were defined by two consecutive negative NP/OP PCR tests, clearance by a healthcare professional, or resolution of symptoms. In the prospective study, mobile phlebotomists collected whole blood, serum and a nasopharyngeal or oropharyngeal swab from each participant. Additional blood draws and questionnaires over a 2-month period could optionally be provided by prospective study participants. Before DNA extraction, blood samples from the prospective study were shipped at room temperature or frozen. Trimming at the junction amounts to 3 bases on V and 2 bases on J, and the germline ends lie 14 bases apart. Reading from cysteine to phenylalanine, the CDR3 counts 15 amino acids. Solely the CDR3 DNA is kept, with 45 bases framed from the first base. The CDR1 and CDR2 encoded by the germline V gene (reference sequence) are MNHEY and SMNVEV.

The immunoSEQ Assay, a bias-controlled multiplex PCR, was used to amplify TCRbeta CDR3 regions from genomic DNA. The published analysis was carried out like this. The number of nucleated cells in each sample was estimated by amplification of reference gene primers within the assay. Sequence reads were collapsed and filtered to measure the absolute abundance of every unique TCRbeta CDR3 rearrangement. Productive Simpson clonality was computed per sample as the square root of Simpson's diversity index over productive rearrangements. The immuneACCESS repertoire file appears here via TCRdb, limited to in-frame rearrangements. These files lack a portion of the clones; in checked studies, under half of the deficit traces to unresolved V genes, and the cause of the others is not known. That table furnishes V, J and clone size, whereas the DNA furnished D and trimming. In all, the sample holds 200,000 to 300,000 clones, and 80% to 90% of those were seen once. The top ten constitute just under 9% of the sample.

Input material: PBMCs or T cells enriched from blood (not recorded which). The sequence is built from TRBV27 and TRBJ2-7, with the D gene not confidently named. The sequence was collected from a man aged 35 to 55 who had recovered from COVID-19. CDR3 reads: CASSLGSRLAYEQYF. The bases are TGTGCCAGCAGTTTGGGCTCCCGCCTGGCCTACGAGCAGTACTTC.